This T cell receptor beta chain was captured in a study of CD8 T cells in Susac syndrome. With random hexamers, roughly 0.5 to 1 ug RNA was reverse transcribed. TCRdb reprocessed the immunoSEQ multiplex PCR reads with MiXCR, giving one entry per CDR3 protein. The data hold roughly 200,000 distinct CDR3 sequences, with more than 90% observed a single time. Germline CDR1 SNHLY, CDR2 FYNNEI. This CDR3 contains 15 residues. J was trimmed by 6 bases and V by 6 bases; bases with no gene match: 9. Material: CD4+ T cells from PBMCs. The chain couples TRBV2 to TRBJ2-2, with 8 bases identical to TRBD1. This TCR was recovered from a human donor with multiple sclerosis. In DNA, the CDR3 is TGTGCCAGCAGCCGCCCGGACAGGGACGCCGGGGAGCTGTTTTTT. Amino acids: CASSRPDRDAGELFF.